One and the same sample provided the 19 T cell receptor beta chains below, sequenced in a study of CD8 T cells in ankylosing spondylitis. General study results and limits: It appeared that ankylosing spondylitis blood was characterized by a TCR beta motif of several highly homologous variants.

These receptors' targets are unknown. TCRdb itself ran the 5' RACE reads through MiXCR, one entry per CDR3 protein. The table shows some 840,000 distinct CDR3 sequences, with 10% to 15% occurring only once. Sequencing was carried out using blood, either unsorted or a sorted T cell fraction (not recorded which). The receptor set was obtained from a male donor with ankylosing spondylitis.

This clonotype showed up just a few times. J is TRBJ2-1 and V is TRBV4-3, with D possibly matching TRBD2 (5 bases). The CDR3 spans 14 residues. The germline V and J ends were trimmed by 1 base and 8 bases, with 12 bases remaining between them. Germline V gives CDR1 LGHNA, CDR2 YSLEER. The CDR3 bases are TGCGCCAGCAGCCAAGTGTTAGCGTCAGATGAGCAGTTCTTC. It encodes CASSQVLASDEQFF.

This clonotype was detected only a few times. The chain has TRBV4-2 and TRBJ2-7; D unresolved. V was clipped by 2 bases and J by 5 bases, with 13 bases between them. The germline CDR1 and CDR2 sequences are LGHNA and YNFKEQ. This CDR3 comprises 14 residues. The CDR3 spells CASSQPGLRNEQYF. The CDR3 DNA reads as TGTGCCAGCAGCCAACCGGGCCTTCGGAACGAGCAGTACTTC.

This clonotype was recorded a few times. The chain is built from TRBV4-3 and TRBJ1-6; D unresolved. This CDR3 has 15 residues. Germline loops: CDR1 LGHNA, CDR2 YSLEER. V was cut by 4 bases and J by 8 bases, with 15 bases left in between. The CDR3 loop reads CASSLQTVTDSPLHF. The CDR3 region has the DNA TGCGCCAGCAGCCTCCAAACAGTCACCGATTCACCCCTCCACTTT.

This clonotype was detected only a few times. The V call is TRBV11-2, the J call TRBJ2-3, with 8 bases fitting TRBD2. After removal of 5 bases from V and 3 bases from J, the junction contained 10 bases not matched to a gene. This CDR3 has 16 residues. Germline V lookup: CDR1 SGHAT, CDR2 FQNNGV. The CDR3 reads CASSLLRAGVTDTQYF. Here the CDR3 DNA reads TGTGCCAGCAGCCTCCTCCGAGCGGGAGTTACAGATACGCAGTATTTT.

V usage is TRBV29-1 and J usage is TRBJ2-1, with a weak D call TRBD2 (5 bases). This CDR3 comprises 16 residues. In germline, CDR1 is SQVTM, CDR2 ANQGSEA. Deletions cut 1 base from V and 9 bases from J, with 22 bases between. CDR3 DNA sequence: TGCAGCGTTGAAGCCGGGGAAGACTGGCTACGTGGTGAGCAGTTCTTC. It codes for CSVEAGEDWLRGEQFF.

The V and J genes are TRBV18 and TRBJ2-1, with D perhaps matching TRBD1 or TRBD2 (5 bases each). The ends were cut back, 3 bases at V and 2 bases at J, with 11 bases in the middle. CDR1 is KGHSH, CDR2 LQKENI, per germline. The CDR3 is 15 amino acids. The CDR3 sequence: CASSPGDRTYNEQFF. CDR3 nucleotides: TGTGCCAGCTCACCGGGGGATCGAACCTACAATGAGCAGTTCTTC.

Only a few counts were recorded for this clonotype. This rearrangement joins TRBV7-8 to TRBJ1-1; D might be TRBD1 (5 bases). The ends were cut back, 5 bases at V and 0 bases at J, with 19 bases in the middle. The CDR3 loop spans 17 amino acids. The germline V gene encodes CDR1 SGHVS and CDR2 FQNEAQ. The DNA of the CDR3 is TGTGCCAGCAGCCCCGGGACGGGACGGCCGATGAACACTGAAGCTTTCTTT. Translation gives CASSPGTGRPMNTEAFF.

J is TRBJ1-4 and V is TRBV5-1; a weak D match, TRBD1 (6 bases). There are 15 residues in the CDR3. Germline V gives CDR1 SGHRS, CDR2 YFSETQ. Trimming took off 7 bases at V and 8 bases at J, with 21 bases between the two ends. The CDR3 loop reads CASQQGEIRGEKLFF. Written as DNA, the CDR3 is TGCGCCAGCCAACAGGGTGAGATACGGGGAGAAAAACTGTTTTTT.

This clonotype was seen a handful of times. CDR3: CSARDRRGSQPQHF. The CDR3 region has the DNA TGCAGTGCTAGAGATAGGAGGGGAAGTCAGCCCCAGCATTTT. V is TRBV20-1 and J is TRBJ1-5; D perhaps matches TRBD1 (5 bases). V lost 0 bases and J 6 bases, leaving 12 bases between the germline ends. CDR1 DFQATT and CDR2 SNEGSKA come from the germline V gene (reference sequence). This CDR3 has 14 residues.

The rearrangement links TRBV12-3 or TRBV12-4 to TRBJ2-3; D gene uncertain. The CDR3 loop spans 15 amino acids. The V end lost 11 bases, the J end lost 3 bases, and 21 bases lay between the germline ends. The CDR3 nucleotides are TGTGCCTCCAGCAGTTTAATACAGATGACAGATACGCAGTATTTT. It codes for CASSSLIQMTDTQYF.

This clonotype was counted a few times. The gene calls are TRBV4-3 and TRBJ2-2; unclear D gene. The CDR3 spans 15 residues. Germline V gives CDR1 LGHNA, CDR2 YSLEER. V was cut by 5 bases and J by 1 base, with 11 bases left in between. CDR3 region: CASSITTGNTGELFF. CDR3 in DNA: TGCGCCAGCAGCATAACGACCGGGAACACCGGGGAGCTGTTTTTT.

This clonotype was seen a handful of times. The chain recombines TRBV9 with TRBJ2-3; 10 bases are a match to TRBD1. The CDR3 covers 15 residues. CDR1 SGDLS and CDR2 YYNGEE come from the germline V gene. J gave up 4 bases and V 4 bases, and 6 bases lay outside the gene matches. CDR3 DNA: TGTGCCAGCAGCTATCGGACAGGGGGAGCAGATACGCAGTATTTT. Its protein is CASSYRTGGADTQYF.

This clonotype was counted ten times or more. The J gene is TRBJ2-1, the V gene TRBV20-1; D is perhaps TRBD2 (6 bases). The CDR3 totals 16 residues. Germline assignment: CDR1 DFQATT and CDR2 SNEGSKA (reference sequence). V dropped 0 bases and J dropped 7 bases, with 19 bases sitting between them. The CDR3 loop reads CSARDWRGPPTNEQFF. As DNA, the CDR3 is TGCAGTGCTAGAGATTGGAGGGGCCCTCCCACGAATGAGCAGTTCTTC.

The chain combines TRBV20-1 with TRBJ2-7, with D perhaps TRBD1 or TRBD2 (5 bases each). CDR1 and CDR2 (germline): DFQATT, SNEGSKA (reference sequence). Trimming shortened V by 6 bases and J by 5 bases, and 26 bases separated the two germline ends. The CDR3 covers 16 residues. CDR3 residues: CSAYDRIRGGTHEQYF. The CDR3 DNA follows: TGCAGTGCCTACGACAGAATCCGGGGTGGCACCCACGAGCAGTACTTC.

This clonotype was counted between two and nine times. The genes are TRBV6-4 and TRBJ2-1, with 7 bases aligning to TRBD2. CDR3 length: 16 residues. Looked up from germline, CDR1 is MRHNA and CDR2 is SNTAGT. Unmatched junction bases numbered 15, after V lost 8 bases and J lost 5 bases. In DNA form, the CDR3 reads TGTGCCAGCCGCCCCCGTTTTAGCGGGCCAAACAATGAGCAGTTCTTC. Its translation: CASRPRFSGPNNEQFF.

In its sample, this clonotype was seen many times. The rearrangement uses TRBV10-3 and TRBJ2-1; 14 bases agree with TRBD2. Germline assignment: CDR1 ENHRY and CDR2 SYGVKD. The CDR3 contains 15 residues. J lost 11 bases, V lost 6 bases, and 9 bases had no gene match. CDR3 in DNA: TGTGCCATCAGCGACGGACTAGCGGGAGGCCCTCAGCAGTTCTTC. Its protein product is CAISDGLAGGPQQFF.

In its sample, this clonotype was seen a few times. The chain is built from TRBV11-2 and TRBJ1-1, with 9 bases matching TRBD1. With 4 bases clipped from V and 1 base from J, the junction kept 13 bases outside the gene matches. CDR3 length: 18 amino acids. Germline CDR1 reads SGHAT; CDR2 reads FQNNGV. CDR3 sequence: CASSSEPGTGQGNTEAFF. In DNA, the CDR3 is TGTGCCAGCAGCTCAGAACCCGGGACAGGGCAAGGGAACACTGAAGCTTTCTTT.

The chain is built from TRBV29-1 and TRBJ1-4; 11 bases line up with TRBD1. CDR3 size: 15 residues. After removal of 7 bases from V and 8 bases from J, the junction contained 12 bases not matched to a gene. The germline CDR1 and CDR2 sequences are SQVTM and ANQGSEA. CDR3 sequence: CSAAGTGGNGEKLFF. The CDR3 DNA reads TGCAGCGCGGCCGGGACAGGGGGTAACGGGGAAAAACTGTTTTTT.

The chain employs TRBV5-1 and TRBJ1-2; perhaps TRBD1 as D (5 bases). The CDR3 length is 15 residues. V was cut by 2 bases and J by 5 bases, with 16 bases left in between. Germline values: CDR1 SGHRS, CDR2 YFSETQ. CDR3 protein: CASSLTGLRSYGYTF. The DNA of the CDR3 is TGCGCCAGCAGCTTAACGGGGCTTCGCTCGTATGGCTACACCTTC.